This TCR beta chain derives from a study of neoadjuvant anti-PD-1 for oral cavity cancer. About the study: Nivolumab at 3 mg/kg was mostly given biweekly, three to four doses, pre-surgery.

TCRdb's table, derived via immunoSEQ multiplex PCR, lists solely in-frame clones and lacks some. The sample has tens of thousands of clones, about 25% seen once. Time point meaning: after neoadjuvant nivolumab, at surgical resection. Germline values: CDR1 MDHEN, CDR2 SYDVKM. The V end lost 8 bases, the J end lost 3 bases, and 11 bases lay between the germline ends. CDR3 length: 12 residues. This chain connects TRBV28 to TRBJ2-7; D may be TRBD1 (5 bases). This TCR derives from a person aged 35 to 85 with oral cavity squamous cell carcinoma. The input for sequencing was tumor tissue, taken after nivolumab (anti-PD-1) treatment. The CDR3 coding sequence is TGTGCCAGCTCAGGACAATACTACGAGCAGTACTTC. This sequence encodes CASSGQYYEQYF.